Included here is one TCR beta chain sequence, with context. The CDR3 totals 11 residues. Between the trimmed V and J ends, which lost 2 bases and 3 bases, there was a span of 5 bases. Germline CDR1 and CDR2: SQVTM and ANQGSEA. The entry originates in a study of blood T cell repertoires in COVID-19. Study background: The study drew acute and convalescent COVID-19 samples from the United States, Italy and Spain. The cDNA or gDNA used as material had been derived from T cells, B-cell-depleted T cells, or PBMCs.

Original processing notes: Reference gene primer amplification gave nucleated cell count estimates. This table comes from immunoSEQ multiplex PCR, and its TCRdb copy is limited to in-frame clones, with some not included. For V, J and clone size, that table is used; D and trimming come from the DNA. The sample consists of about 190,000 clones, about 88% of them appearing once. This chain joins TRBV29-1 and TRBJ2-7; D call uncertain. The TCR was taken from a man aged 40-49 years with active or convalescent COVID-19. The sample consisted of peripheral blood. The CDR3, as DNA: TGCAGCGTTGAATTCAGCTACGAGCAGTACTTC. Protein: CSVEFSYEQYF.